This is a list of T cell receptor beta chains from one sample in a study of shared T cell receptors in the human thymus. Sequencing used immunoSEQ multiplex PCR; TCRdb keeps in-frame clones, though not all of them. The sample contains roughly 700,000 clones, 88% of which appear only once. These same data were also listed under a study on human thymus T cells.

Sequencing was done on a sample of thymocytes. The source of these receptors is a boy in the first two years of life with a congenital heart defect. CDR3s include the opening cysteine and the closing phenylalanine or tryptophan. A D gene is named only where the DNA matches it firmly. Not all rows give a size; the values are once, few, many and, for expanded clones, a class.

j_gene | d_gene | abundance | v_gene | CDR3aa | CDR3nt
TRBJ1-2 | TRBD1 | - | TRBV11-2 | CASSFEQGAGYTF | TGTGCCAGCAGCTTTGAGCAGGGGGCTGGCTACACCTTC
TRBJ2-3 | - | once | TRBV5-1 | CASSCGQNFTDTQYF | TGCGCCAGCAGCTGTGGACAGAATTTCACAGATACGCAGTATTTT
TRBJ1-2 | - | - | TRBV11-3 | CASSLTNSRRYGYTF | TGTGCCAGCAGCTTGACTAACTCAAGACGGTATGGCTACACCTTC
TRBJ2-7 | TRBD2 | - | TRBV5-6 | CASSPLGGRAGEQYF | TGTGCCAGCAGCCCATTAGGCGGGAGGGCCGGGGAGCAGTACTTC
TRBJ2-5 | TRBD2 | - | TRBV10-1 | CASIRAREGLLETQYF | TGCGCCAGCATCCGGGCGCGGGAGGGCCTTCTGGAGACCCAGTACTTC
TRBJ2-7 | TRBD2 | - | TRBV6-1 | CASSAGTSASYEQYF | TGTGCCAGCAGTGCCGGGACTAGCGCCTCCTACGAGCAGTACTTC
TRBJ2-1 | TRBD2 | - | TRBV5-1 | CASRRGLAGGEQFF | TGCGCCAGCAGACGGGGACTAGCGGGGGGTGAGCAGTTCTTC
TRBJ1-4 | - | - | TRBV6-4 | CASSKGGGTNEKLFF | TGTGCCAGCAGTAAGGGCGGAGGAACTAATGAAAAACTGTTTTTT
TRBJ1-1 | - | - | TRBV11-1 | CASSLGVGEVWTEAFF | TGTGCCAGCAGCTTAGGGGTTGGGGAGGTGTGGACTGAAGCTTTCTTT
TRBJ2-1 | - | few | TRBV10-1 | CATLIRGTGFF | TGCGCCACCCTTATTCGCGGGACGGGGTTCTTC
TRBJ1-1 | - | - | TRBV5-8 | CASSLFPPSLNTEAFF | TGTGCCAGCAGCTTGTTTCCGCCTAGTTTGAACACTGAAGCTTTCTTT
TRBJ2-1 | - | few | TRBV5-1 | CASSLWGVGGPYNEQFF | TGCGCCAGCAGCTTGTGGGGGGTTGGTGGGCCGTACAATGAGCAGTTCTTC
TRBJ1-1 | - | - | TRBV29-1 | CSVAWDTTEAFF | TGCAGCGTTGCTTGGGACACGACAGAAGCTTTCTTT
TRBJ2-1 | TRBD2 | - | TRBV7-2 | CASSYSGKVDEQFF | TGTGCCAGCAGCTATAGCGGGAAGGTCGATGAGCAGTTCTTC
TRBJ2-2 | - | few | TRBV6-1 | CASSDLFSTGELFF | TGTGCCAGCAGTGACTTATTTTCCACCGGGGAGCTGTTTTTT
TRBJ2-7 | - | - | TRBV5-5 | CASSHGAPYEQYF | TGTGCCAGCAGCCACGGAGCCCCGTACGAGCAGTACTTC
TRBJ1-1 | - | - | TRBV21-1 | CASSKTVPGGTEAFF | TGTGCCAGCAGCAAAACGGTTCCAGGGGGCACTGAAGCTTTCTTT
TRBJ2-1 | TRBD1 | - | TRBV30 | CAWRNGQGNYNEQFF | TGTGCCTGGAGGAACGGACAGGGTAACTACAATGAGCAGTTCTTC
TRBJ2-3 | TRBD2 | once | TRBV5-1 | CASSGTSGRAEADTQYF | TGCGCCAGCAGCGGAACTAGCGGGAGGGCCGAGGCAGATACGCAGTATTTT
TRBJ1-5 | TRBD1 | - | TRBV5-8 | CASSPGQGYSNQPQHF | TGTGCCAGCAGCCCTGGACAGGGCTATAGCAATCAGCCCCAGCATTTT
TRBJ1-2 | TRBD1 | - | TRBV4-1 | CASSQVEGTGIRYTF | TGCGCCAGCAGCCAAGTGGAGGGGACAGGGATCCGCTACACCTTC
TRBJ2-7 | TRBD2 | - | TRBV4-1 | CASSQGPRTSGRAGPYEQYF | TGCGCCAGCAGCCAAGGGCCCCGGACTAGCGGGAGGGCCGGCCCCTACGAGCAGTACTTC
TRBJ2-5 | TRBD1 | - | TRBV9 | CASSPGGGPRETQYF | TGTGCCAGCAGCCCAGGGGGCGGGCCGCGAGAGACCCAGTACTTC
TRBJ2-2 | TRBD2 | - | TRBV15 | CATSRKGTSGVNTGELFF | TGTGCCACCAGCAGGAAAGGGACTAGCGGAGTTAACACCGGGGAGCTGTTTTTT